The clone carrying this T cell receptor (beta chain) has more than one count but fewer than ten. Antigen: not known. The data were obtained in a study of response to subunit inactivated influenza vaccine. Study-level results: Authors suggested each seasonal influenza vaccination recruits few new T cells.

Each CDR3 protein gets one entry after TCRdb re-called the RT-PCR reads with MiXCR. The data hold about 520,000 distinct CDR3 sequences, with 6.5% to 8% observed a single time. The sequence was obtained from a man in his fifties or sixties who received an inactivated influenza vaccine. This specimen consisted of PBMCs from blood, obtained roughly 24 months after vaccination.

This chain's CDR3 is CASSQTRTIRDTQYF. DNA for the CDR3: TGTGCCAGCAGCCAAACGCGGACTATCAGAGATACGCAGTATTTT. The V and J genes are TRBV4-2 and TRBJ2-3, with D possibly being TRBD2 (6 bases). V lost 2 bases and J lost 5, with 14 bases in between. This CDR3 comprises 15 residues. CDR1 LGHNA and CDR2 YNFKEQ come from the germline V gene.